The source of this T cell receptor beta chain is a study of vaccination effects on CD4 cells after COVID-19. Overall study: Antigen-specific CD4+ T cells expanded by the ViraFEST assay with viral peptide pools were then sequenced.

TCRdb keeps only in-frame clones here, not all; method: immunoSEQ multiplex PCR. Here the sample spans more than 45,000 clones, approximately 80% being singletons. Isolation of CD4+ T cells took place after approximately ten days of culture. The ends lost 1 base at V and 0 bases at J; junction bases unmatched: 7. The germline CDR1 and CDR2 sequences are LGHDT and YNNKEL (reference sequence). The CDR3 length is 17 residues. This clone was picked up a small number of times. The antigen remains unidentified. The TCR originated in a human donor who received a COVID-19 vaccine. The sequences come from CD4+ T cells from PBMCs cultured without peptide, collected before COVID-19 vaccination. The chain uses TRBV3-1 (or the pseudogene TRBV3-2) and TRBJ2-3; 7 bases fit TRBD1. For the CDR3, the DNA is TGTGCCAGCAGCCAAGTGATCCGGGACAGCAGCACAGATACGCAGTATTTT. It yields the protein CASSQVIRDSSTDTQYF.